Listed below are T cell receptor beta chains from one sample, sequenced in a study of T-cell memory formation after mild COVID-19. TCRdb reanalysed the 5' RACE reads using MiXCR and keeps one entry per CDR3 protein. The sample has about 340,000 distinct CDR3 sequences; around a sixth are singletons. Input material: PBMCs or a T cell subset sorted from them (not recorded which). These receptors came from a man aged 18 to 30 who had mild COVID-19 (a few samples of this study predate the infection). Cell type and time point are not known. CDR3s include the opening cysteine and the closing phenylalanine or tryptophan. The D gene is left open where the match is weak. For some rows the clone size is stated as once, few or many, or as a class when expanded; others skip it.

CASSWGTPAYSNQPQHF | TGTGCCAGCAGCTGGGGGACACCAGCCTATAGCAATCAGCCCCAGCATTTT | TRBJ1-5 | TRBV5-5 | many | -
CASRYQDAEQFF | TGTGCCAGCAGGTACCAGGATGCTGAGCAGTTCTTC | TRBJ2-1 | TRBV7-8 | few | -
CASSLSRQGFRSPLHF | TGTGCCAGCAGCTTATCCCGGCAGGGATTTCGGTCACCCCTCCACTTT | TRBJ1-6 | TRBV11-3 | few | -
CASSDPGTGDEQYF | TGCGCCAGCAGCGACCCCGGGACAGGGGACGAGCAGTACTTC | TRBJ2-7 | TRBV10-2 | - | TRBD1
CASSQEDRPVDTQYF | TGCGCCAGCAGCCAAGAGGACAGGCCTGTGGATACGCAGTATTTT | TRBJ2-3 | TRBV4-1 | few | TRBD1
CASSLIPPDYGYTF | TGTGCCAGCAGCTTAATACCGCCTGACTATGGCTACACCTTC | TRBJ1-2 | TRBV7-9 | few | -
CASSLRADVGYTF | TGCGCCAGCAGTCTCCGGGCCGATGTAGGCTACACCTTC | TRBJ1-2 | TRBV5-1 | few | -
CASEYPLETQYF | TGTGCCAGCGAGTATCCCCTCGAGACCCAGTACTTC | TRBJ2-5 | TRBV2 | - | -
CASSRPMGTSYNSPLHF | TGTGCCAGCAGCCGTCCGATGGGGACCTCCTATAATTCACCCCTCCACTTT | TRBJ1-6 | TRBV7-9 | many | -
CASRGTSTDTQYF | TGTGCCAGCAGAGGGACTAGCACAGATACGCAGTATTTT | TRBJ2-3 | TRBV6-2/TRBV6-3 | many | -
CASSLSFLGTEQFF | TGTGCCAGCAGTTTAAGTTTTCTTGGGACAGAGCAGTTCTTC | TRBJ2-1 | TRBV28 | many | -